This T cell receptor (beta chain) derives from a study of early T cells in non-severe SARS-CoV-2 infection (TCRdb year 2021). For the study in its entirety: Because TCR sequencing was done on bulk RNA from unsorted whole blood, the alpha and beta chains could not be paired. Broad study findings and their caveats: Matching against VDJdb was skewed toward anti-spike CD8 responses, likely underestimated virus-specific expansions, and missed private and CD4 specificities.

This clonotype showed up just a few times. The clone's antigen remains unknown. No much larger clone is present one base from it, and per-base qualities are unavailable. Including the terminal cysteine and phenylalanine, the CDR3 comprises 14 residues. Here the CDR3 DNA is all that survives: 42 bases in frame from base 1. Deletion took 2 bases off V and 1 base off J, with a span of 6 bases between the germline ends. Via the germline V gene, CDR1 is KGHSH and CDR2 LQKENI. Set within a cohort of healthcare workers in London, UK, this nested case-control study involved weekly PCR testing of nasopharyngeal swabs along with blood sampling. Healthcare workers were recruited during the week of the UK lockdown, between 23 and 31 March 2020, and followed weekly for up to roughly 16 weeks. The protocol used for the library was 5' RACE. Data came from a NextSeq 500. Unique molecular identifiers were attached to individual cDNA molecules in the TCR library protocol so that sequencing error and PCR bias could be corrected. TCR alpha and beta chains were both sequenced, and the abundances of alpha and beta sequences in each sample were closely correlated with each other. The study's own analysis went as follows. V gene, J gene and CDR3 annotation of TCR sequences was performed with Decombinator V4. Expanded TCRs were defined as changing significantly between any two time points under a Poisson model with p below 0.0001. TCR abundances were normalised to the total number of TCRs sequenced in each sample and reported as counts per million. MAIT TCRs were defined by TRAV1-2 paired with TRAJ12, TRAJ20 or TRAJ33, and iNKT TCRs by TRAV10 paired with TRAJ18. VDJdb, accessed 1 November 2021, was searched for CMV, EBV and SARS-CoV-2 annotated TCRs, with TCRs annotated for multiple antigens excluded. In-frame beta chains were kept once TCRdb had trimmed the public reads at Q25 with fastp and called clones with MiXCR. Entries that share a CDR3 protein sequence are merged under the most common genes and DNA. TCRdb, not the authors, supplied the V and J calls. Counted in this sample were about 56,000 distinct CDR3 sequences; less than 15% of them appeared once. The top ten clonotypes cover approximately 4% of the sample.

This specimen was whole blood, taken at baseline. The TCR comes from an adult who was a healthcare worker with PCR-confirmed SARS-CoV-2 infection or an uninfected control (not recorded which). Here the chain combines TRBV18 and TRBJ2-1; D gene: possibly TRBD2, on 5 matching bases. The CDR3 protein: CASSPEGSYNEQFF. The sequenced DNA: TGTGCCAGCTCACCAGAGGGTTCCTACAATGAGCAGTTCTTC.